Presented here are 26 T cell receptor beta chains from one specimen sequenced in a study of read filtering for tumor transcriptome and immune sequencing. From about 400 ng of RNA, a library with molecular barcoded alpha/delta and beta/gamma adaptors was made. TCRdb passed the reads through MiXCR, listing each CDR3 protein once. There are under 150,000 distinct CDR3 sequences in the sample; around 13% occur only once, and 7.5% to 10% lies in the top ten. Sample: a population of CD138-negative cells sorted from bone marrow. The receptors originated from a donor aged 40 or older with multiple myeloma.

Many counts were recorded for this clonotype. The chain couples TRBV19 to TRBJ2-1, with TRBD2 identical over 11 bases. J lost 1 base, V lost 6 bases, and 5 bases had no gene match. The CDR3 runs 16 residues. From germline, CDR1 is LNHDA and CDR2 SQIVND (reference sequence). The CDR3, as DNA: TGTGCCAGTAGGTCTAGCGGGAGGAAATCCTACAATGAGCAGTTCTTC. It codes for CASRSSGRKSYNEQFF.

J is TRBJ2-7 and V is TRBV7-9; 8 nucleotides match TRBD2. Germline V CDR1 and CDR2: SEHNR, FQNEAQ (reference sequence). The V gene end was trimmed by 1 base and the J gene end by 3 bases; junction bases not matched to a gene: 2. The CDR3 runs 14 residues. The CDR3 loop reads CASSLVAGGYEQYF. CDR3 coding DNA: TGTGCCAGCAGCTTAGTTGCGGGAGGCTACGAGCAGTACTTC.

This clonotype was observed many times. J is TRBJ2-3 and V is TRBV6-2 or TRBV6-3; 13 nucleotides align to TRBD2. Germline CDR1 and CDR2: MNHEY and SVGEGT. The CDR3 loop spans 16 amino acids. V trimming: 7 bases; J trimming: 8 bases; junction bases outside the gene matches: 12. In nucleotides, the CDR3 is TGTGCCAGCAACCCTGGACTAGCGGGAGCCCAGCGTACGCAGTATTTT. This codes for CASNPGLAGAQRTQYF.

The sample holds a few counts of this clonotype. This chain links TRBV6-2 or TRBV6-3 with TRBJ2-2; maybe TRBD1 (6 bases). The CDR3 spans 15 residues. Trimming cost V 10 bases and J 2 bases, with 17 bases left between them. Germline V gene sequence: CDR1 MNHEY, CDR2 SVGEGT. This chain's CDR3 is CATRPGTLNTGELFF. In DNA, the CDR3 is TGTGCCACAAGACCCGGGACACTTAACACCGGGGAGCTGTTTTTT.

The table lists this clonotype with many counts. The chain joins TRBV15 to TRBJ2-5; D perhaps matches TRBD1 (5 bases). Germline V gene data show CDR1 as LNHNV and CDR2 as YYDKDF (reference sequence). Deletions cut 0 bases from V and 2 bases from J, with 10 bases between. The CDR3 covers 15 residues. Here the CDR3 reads CATSREGQGQETQYF. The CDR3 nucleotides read TGTGCCACCAGCAGAGAAGGACAAGGTCAAGAGACCCAGTACTTC.

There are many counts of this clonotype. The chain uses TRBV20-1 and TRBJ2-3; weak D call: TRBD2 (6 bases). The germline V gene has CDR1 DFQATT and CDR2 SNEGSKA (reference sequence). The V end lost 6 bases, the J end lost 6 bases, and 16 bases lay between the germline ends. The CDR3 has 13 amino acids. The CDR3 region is CSAVGQGLDTQYF. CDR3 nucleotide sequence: TGCAGTGCCGTGGGGCAGGGACTGGATACGCAGTATTTT.

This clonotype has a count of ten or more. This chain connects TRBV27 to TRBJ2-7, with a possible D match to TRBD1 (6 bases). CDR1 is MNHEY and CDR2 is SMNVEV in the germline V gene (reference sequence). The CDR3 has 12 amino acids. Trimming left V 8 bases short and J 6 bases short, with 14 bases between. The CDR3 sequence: CASGYRVSEQYF. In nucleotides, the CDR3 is TGTGCCAGCGGATACAGGGTCTCCGAGCAGTACTTC.

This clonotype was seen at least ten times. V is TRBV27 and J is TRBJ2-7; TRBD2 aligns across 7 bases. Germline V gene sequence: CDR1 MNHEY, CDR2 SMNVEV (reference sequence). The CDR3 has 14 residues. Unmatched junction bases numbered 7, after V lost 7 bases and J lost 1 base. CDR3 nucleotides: TGTGCCAGCAAAAGGGGAGGGCCTTCCTACGAGCAGTACTTC. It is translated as CASKRGGPSYEQYF.

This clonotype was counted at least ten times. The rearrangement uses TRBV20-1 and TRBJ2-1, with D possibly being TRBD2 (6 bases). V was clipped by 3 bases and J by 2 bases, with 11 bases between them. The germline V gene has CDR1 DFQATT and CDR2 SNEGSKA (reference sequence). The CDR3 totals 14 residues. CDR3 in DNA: TGCAGTGCTAGCGTGGGAGGCCCCTACAATGAGCAGTTCTTC. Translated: CSASVGGPYNEQFF.

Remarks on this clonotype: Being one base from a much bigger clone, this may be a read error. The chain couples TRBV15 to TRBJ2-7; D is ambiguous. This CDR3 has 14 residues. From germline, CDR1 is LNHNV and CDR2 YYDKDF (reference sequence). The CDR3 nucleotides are TGTGTCACCAGCAGAGTCCGAGACCGAAACTTGCAGTACTTC. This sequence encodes CVTSRVRDRNLQYF.

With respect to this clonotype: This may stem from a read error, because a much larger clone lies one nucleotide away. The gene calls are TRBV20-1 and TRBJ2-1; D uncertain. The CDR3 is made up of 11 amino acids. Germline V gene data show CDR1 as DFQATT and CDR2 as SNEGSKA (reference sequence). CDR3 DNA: TGCATTGCCGCACCTAGGAATGAGCAGTTCTTC. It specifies CIAAPRNEQFF.

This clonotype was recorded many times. CDR3 loop: CSARDIGQSGTEAFF. Written as DNA, the CDR3 is TGCAGTGCTAGAGATATAGGACAGTCAGGCACTGAAGCTTTCTTT. This chain uses TRBV20-1 with TRBJ1-1; D possibly corresponds to TRBD1 (6 bases). V lost 0 bases to trimming and J lost 4 bases, with 15 bases between them. The CDR3 is made up of 15 amino acids. Per the germline V gene, CDR1 is DFQATT and CDR2 is SNEGSKA (reference sequence).

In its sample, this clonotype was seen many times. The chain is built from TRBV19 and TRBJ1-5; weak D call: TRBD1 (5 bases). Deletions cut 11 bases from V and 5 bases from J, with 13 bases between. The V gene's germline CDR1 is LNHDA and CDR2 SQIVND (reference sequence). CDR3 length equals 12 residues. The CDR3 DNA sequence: TGTGCCTCAAAAGGGGAAGATCAGCCCCAGCATTTT. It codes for CASKGEDQPQHF.

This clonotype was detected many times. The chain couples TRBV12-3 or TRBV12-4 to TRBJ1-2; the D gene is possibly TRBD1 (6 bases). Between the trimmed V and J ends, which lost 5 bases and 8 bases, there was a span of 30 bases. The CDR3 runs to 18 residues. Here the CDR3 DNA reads TGTGCCAGCAGTCCTACAATTGGACAGAGTCTATGGGGGGGCGGCTACACCTTC. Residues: CASSPTIGQSLWGGGYTF.

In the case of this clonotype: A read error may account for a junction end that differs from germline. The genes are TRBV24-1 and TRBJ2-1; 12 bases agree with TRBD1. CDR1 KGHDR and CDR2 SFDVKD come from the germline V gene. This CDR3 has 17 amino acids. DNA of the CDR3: TGTTCCACCAGTGACTTTACCGGGGGACAGGGGGCGAATGAGCAGTTCTTC. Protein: CSTSDFTGGQGANEQFF.

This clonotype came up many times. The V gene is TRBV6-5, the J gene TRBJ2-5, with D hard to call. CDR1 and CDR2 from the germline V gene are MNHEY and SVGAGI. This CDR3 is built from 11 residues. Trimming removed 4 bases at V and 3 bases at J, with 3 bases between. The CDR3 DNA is TGTGCCAGCAGTTCAGAAGAGACCCAGTACTTC. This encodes CASSSEETQYF.

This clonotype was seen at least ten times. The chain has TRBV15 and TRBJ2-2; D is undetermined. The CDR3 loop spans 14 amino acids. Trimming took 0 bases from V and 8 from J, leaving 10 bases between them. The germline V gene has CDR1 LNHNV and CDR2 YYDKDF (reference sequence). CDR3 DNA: TGTGCCACCAGCAGAGATCCCGGCGGTGGGGAGCTGTTTTTT. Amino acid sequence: CATSRDPGGGELFF.

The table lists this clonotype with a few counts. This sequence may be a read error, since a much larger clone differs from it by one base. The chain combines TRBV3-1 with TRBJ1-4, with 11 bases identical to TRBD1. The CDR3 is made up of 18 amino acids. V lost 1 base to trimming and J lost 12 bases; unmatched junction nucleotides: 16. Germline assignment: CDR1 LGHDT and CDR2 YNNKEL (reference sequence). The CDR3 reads CASSQGPDGGQGAEELFF. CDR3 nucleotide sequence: TGTGCCAGCAGCCAAGGCCCCGATGGCGGACAGGGGGCCGAAGAACTGTTTTTT.

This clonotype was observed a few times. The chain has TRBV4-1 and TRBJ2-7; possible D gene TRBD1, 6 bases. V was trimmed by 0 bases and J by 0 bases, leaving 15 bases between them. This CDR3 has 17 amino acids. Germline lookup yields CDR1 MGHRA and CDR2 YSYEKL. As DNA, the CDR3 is TGCGCCAGCAGCCAAGATGAGGACAGTTATAACTCCTACGAGCAGTACTTC. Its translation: CASSQDEDSYNSYEQYF.

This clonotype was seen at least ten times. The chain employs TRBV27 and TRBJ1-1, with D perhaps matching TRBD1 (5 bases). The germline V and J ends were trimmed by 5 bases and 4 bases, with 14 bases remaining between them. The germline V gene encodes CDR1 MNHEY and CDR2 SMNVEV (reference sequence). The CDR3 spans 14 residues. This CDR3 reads CASSPFGGSTEAFF. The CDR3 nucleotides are TGTGCCAGCAGTCCCTTTGGGGGTAGCACTGAAGCTTTCTTT.

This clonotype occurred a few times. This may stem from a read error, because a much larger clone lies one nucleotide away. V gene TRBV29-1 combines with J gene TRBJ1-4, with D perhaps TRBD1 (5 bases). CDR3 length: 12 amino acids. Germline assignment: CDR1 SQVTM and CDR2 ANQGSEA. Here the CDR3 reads CSADSQDEKLSF. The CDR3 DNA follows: TGCAGCGCCGACAGCCAGGATGAAAAACTGTCTTTT.

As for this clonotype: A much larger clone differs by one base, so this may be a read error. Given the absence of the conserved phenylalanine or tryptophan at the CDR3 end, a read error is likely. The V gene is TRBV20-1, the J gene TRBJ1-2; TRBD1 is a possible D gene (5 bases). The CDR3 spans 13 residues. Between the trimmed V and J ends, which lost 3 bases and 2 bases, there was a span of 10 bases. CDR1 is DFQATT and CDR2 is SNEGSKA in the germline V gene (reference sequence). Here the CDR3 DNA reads TGCAGTGCTAGGGGGCAGGCAAACTATGGCTACACCTCC. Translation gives CSARGQANYGYTS.

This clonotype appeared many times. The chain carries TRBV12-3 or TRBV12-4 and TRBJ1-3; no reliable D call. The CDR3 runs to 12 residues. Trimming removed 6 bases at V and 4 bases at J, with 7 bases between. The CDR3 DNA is TGTGCCAGCAGACGAACGGGAAACACCATATATTTT. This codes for CASRRTGNTIYF.

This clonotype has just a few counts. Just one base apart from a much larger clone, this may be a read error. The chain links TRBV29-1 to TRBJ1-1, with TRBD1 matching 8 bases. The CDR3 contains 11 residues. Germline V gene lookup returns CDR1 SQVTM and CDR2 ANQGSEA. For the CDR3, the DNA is TGCCGCGAAGGGACAGGAGATGAAGCTTTCTTT. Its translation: CREGTGDEAFF.

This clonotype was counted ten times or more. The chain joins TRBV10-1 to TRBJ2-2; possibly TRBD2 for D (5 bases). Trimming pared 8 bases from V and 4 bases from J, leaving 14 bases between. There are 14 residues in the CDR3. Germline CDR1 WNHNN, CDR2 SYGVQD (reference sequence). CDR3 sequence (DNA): TGCGCCAGCGGGAGAGGGCTGGTCACCGGGGAGCTGTTTTTT. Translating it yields CASGRGLVTGELFF.

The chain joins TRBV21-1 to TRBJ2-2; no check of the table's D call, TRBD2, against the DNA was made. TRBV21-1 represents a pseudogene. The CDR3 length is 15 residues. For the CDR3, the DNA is TGTGCCAGCAGCCCCCGGGGACTAGCGGACGGGGAGCTGTTTTTT. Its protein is CASSPRGLADGELFF.